This TCR beta chain was found in a study of low-dose radiotherapy and immunotherapy resistance in tumors. First-strand cDNA used TRAV- and TRBV-specific primers, covering alpha and beta chains. A roughly 20-cycle PCR with a constant-region primer and V-primer adapter amplified TCRs. In TCRdb, the reads were re-called with MiXCR into one record per CDR3 protein. The table has tens of thousands of distinct CDR3 sequences, about a third seen once. Sample time point: before trial treatment. The donors' treatment consisted of nivolumab, ipilimumab, aspirin, low-dose cyclophosphamide and low-dose radiotherapy. CDR1 is LGHNA and CDR2 is YNFKEQ in the germline V gene. This CDR3 is 16 amino acids long. J gave up 6 bases and V 0 bases, and 10 bases lay outside the gene matches. This clonotype showed up many times.

This TCR came from a male donor with gallbladder cancer. V usage is TRBV4-2 and J usage is TRBJ2-5; 7 bases align to TRBD1. Sequenced here: PBMCs, sampled before treatment. CDR3 region: CASSQEIGGAWKTQYF. The CDR3 DNA reads TGTGCCAGCAGCCAAGAAATAGGGGGCGCTTGGAAGACCCAGTACTTC.